Listed here are 5 T cell receptor beta chains from one sample, sequenced in a study of CD8 T cells in Susac syndrome. The authors reverse transcribed about 0.5 to 1 ug RNA with random hexamers. TCRdb ran MiXCR on the immunoSEQ multiplex PCR reads and lists one entry per CDR3 protein. The data contain approximately 110,000 distinct CDR3 sequences, 93% of them singletons. The sequencing sample was made of CD8+ T cells from PBMCs. The receptors originated from a human donor with multiple sclerosis.

This clonotype has a single count. The genes are TRBV12-3 or TRBV12-4 and TRBJ2-1; possibly TRBD2 for D (6 bases). The CDR3 sequence is 16 residues long. The V gene lost 5 bases and the J gene lost 5 bases, with 19 bases spanning the gap. The CDR3 bases are TGTGCCAGCAGTGGTGGGGGACTTATACACCACAATGAGCAGTTCTTC. The encoded protein is CASSGGGLIHHNEQFF.

This sequence joins TRBV13 and TRBJ2-7, with D tentatively TRBD1 (5 bases). The CDR3 length is 12 residues. The V gene's germline CDR1 is PRHDT and CDR2 FYEKMQ (reference sequence). V lost 7 bases and J lost 5, with 12 bases in between. The DNA for the CDR3 is TGTGCCAGCACCTCCAACAGGAACGAGCAGTACTTC. Its protein is CASTSNRNEQYF. Full variable domain (rest looked up from reference TRBV13 and TRBJ2-7): AAGVIQSPRHLIKEKRETATLKCYPIPRHDTVYWYQQGPGQDPQFLISFYEKMQSDKGSIPDRFSAQQFSDYHSELNMSSLELGDSALYFCASTSNRNEQYFGPGTRLTVT.

This clonotype has just one count. The CDR3 nucleotides read TGTGCTAGCTCTGGGGCGGGGGGGCCCGGACGCACAGATACGCAGTATTTT. Its translation is CASSGAGGPGRTDTQYF. The chain has TRBV5-4 and TRBJ2-3; 9 bases match TRBD2. Germline-derived CDR1 and CDR2 are SGHNT and YYREEE (reference sequence). The CDR3 has 17 amino acids.

The chain links TRBV5-6 to TRBJ2-5; TRBD2 matches 9 bases. CDR1 is SGHDT and CDR2 is YYEEEE in the germline V gene. The CDR3 spans 15 residues. The V gene end was trimmed by 4 bases and the J gene end by 5 bases; junction bases not matched to a gene: 9. CDR3 protein: CASSQSGLAMETQYF. As DNA, the CDR3 is TGTGCCAGCAGCCAATCAGGACTAGCGATGGAGACCCAGTACTTC.

The chain is built from TRBV12-3 or TRBV12-4 and TRBJ1-5; D gene unclear. The CDR3 runs to 14 residues. Trimming stripped 8 bases from V and 0 bases from J, with 11 bases between. CDR3 sequence reads: CASAERASNQPQHF. CDR3 nucleotides: TGTGCCAGCGCCGAAAGGGCTAGCAATCAGCCCCAGCATTTT.